The 8 T cell receptor beta chains listed next were all sequenced from one sample in a study of technical replicates of blood from several donors. Profiled with immunoSEQ multiplex PCR; TCRdb holds only in-frame clones, not every one. Here the sample spans 70,000 to 95,000 clones, around 97% being singletons. The sequenced material came from T cells isolated from PBMCs. The receptors come from a human donor in good health.

J is TRBJ1-1 and V is TRBV7-9; no reliable D call. The CDR3 loop spans 15 amino acids. Germline V CDR1 and CDR2: SEHNR, FQNEAQ (reference sequence). V lost 5 bases to trimming and J lost 5 bases, with 18 bases between them. The CDR3 sequence: CASSPNDSPGTEAFF. In DNA form, the CDR3 reads TGTGCCAGCAGCCCAAACGACTCGCCGGGGACTGAAGCTTTCTTT.

The genes are TRBV19 and TRBJ1-1, with 8 bases matching TRBD1. Trimming removed 5 bases from V and 4 bases from J; junction bases left unmatched: 3. Germline V gene sequence: CDR1 LNHDA, CDR2 SQIVND (reference sequence). The CDR3 is 13 residues long. The CDR3 region is CASSSQGGTEAFF. In nucleotides, the CDR3 is TGTGCCAGTAGTTCACAGGGGGGCACTGAAGCTTTCTTT.

V usage is TRBV7-9 and J usage is TRBJ2-5; 9 bases align to TRBD1. Looked up from germline, CDR1 is SEHNR and CDR2 is FQNEAQ (reference sequence). CDR3 size: 14 residues. J lost 4 bases, V lost 7 bases, and 7 bases had no gene match. CDR3 in amino acids: CASTKTGGRETQYF. As DNA, the CDR3 is TGTGCCAGCACCAAGACAGGGGGGAGAGAGACCCAGTACTTC.

The chain joins TRBV4-2 to TRBJ2-2; D is uncertain. V was shortened by 5 bases and J by 2 bases, with 12 bases between the two germline ends. The length of the CDR3 is 15 residues. Germline values: CDR1 LGHNA, CDR2 YNFKEQ. The DNA for the CDR3 is TGTGCCAGCAGCTTACGAAGAACTAACACCGGGGAGCTGTTTTTT. Its translation is CASSLRRTNTGELFF.

The rearrangement uses TRBV5-1 and TRBJ1-1; TRBD1 agrees at 8 bases. Germline loops: CDR1 SGHRS, CDR2 YFSETQ. V shed 3 bases and J 1 base; nucleotides not matched to a gene: 8. The CDR3 has 16 amino acids. CDR3 amino acids: CASSSLQGAANTEAFF. In DNA, the CDR3 is TGCGCCAGCAGCTCCCTCCAGGGGGCCGCGAACACTGAAGCTTTCTTT.

The chain carries TRBV6-6 and TRBJ2-7, with TRBD1 matching over 10 bases. This CDR3 has 13 amino acids. Unmatched junction bases numbered 3, after V lost 5 bases and J lost 5 bases. The V gene's germline CDR1 is MNHNY and CDR2 SVGAGI (reference sequence). The CDR3 protein is CASSGTGVNEQYF. The CDR3 DNA follows: TGTGCCAGCAGTGGGACAGGGGTAAACGAGCAGTACTTC.

V is TRBV11-2 and J is TRBJ1-5; D may be TRBD1 (6 bases). Trimming removed 1 base from V and 0 bases from J, with 13 bases in between. The CDR3 length is 17 residues. Germline V gives CDR1 SGHAT, CDR2 FQNNGV. The CDR3 loop is CASSLGQDVYSNQPQHF. The CDR3 coding sequence is TGTGCCAGCAGCTTAGGACAGGACGTCTATAGCAATCAGCCCCAGCATTTT.

The genes are TRBV25-1 and TRBJ2-6; no clear D gene. CDR3 length equals 14 residues. V shed 4 bases and J shed 1 base, with 5 bases lying between them. Per germline, CDR1 MGHDK and CDR2 SYGVNS. Here the CDR3 reads CASSVSSGANVLTF. The CDR3 coding sequence is TGTGCCAGCAGTGTGAGTTCTGGGGCCAACGTCCTGACTTTC.